This TCR beta chain was captured by sequencing in a study of tumor-infiltrating lymphocytes in localized non-small cell lung cancer. General study points: Recurrence-free survival showed no association with tumor T-cell fraction.

This clone has a handful of counts. Its antigen is not known. The V gene end was trimmed by 4 bases and the J gene end by 4 bases; junction bases not matched to a gene: 10. CDR1 and CDR2 (germline): SGHNT, YYREEE (reference sequence). This CDR3 is built from 16 residues. Profiled with immunoSEQ multiplex PCR; TCRdb holds only in-frame clones, not every one. The sample lists 15,000 or so clones; roughly 81% were seen once. The source is a human donor with non-small cell lung cancer. The V and J genes are TRBV5-4 and TRBJ2-2; 7 bases align to TRBD2. Sequences were obtained from lung tumor tissue. CDR3 residues: CASSKASGVSTGELFF. The CDR3 DNA sequence: TGTGCCAGCAGCAAGGCTAGCGGAGTGAGCACCGGGGAGCTGTTTTTT.